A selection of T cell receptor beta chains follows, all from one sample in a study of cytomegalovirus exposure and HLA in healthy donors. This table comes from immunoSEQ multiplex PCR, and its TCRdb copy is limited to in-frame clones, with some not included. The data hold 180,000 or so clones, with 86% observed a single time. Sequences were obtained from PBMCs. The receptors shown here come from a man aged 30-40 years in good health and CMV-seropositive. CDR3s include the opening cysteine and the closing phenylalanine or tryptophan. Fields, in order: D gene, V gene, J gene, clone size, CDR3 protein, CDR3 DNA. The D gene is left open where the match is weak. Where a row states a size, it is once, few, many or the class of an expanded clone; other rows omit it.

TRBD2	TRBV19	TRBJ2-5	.	CATRLAGGVETQYF	TGTGCCACCCGACTAGCGGGAGGGGTGGAGACCCAGTACTTC
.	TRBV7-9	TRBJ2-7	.	CASSASYEQYF	TGTGCCAGCAGCGCGTCCTACGAGCAGTACTTC
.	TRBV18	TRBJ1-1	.	CASSLSTEAFF	TGTGCCAGCTCACTATCCACTGAAGCTTTCTTT
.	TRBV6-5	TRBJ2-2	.	CASSYYGELFF	TGTGCCAGCAGTTATTACGGGGAGCTGTTTTTT
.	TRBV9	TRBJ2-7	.	CAGTPGNEQYF	TGTGCCGGGACTCCTGGTAACGAGCAGTACTTC
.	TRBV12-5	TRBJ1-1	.	CASVHAKPGRGNTEAFF	TGTGCTAGTGTCCACGCGAAACCCGGCCGGGGTAACACTGAAGCTTTCTTT
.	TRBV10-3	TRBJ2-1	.	CAMGGGSSYNEQFF	TGTGCCATGGGGGGCGGCAGCTCCTACAATGAGCAGTTCTTC
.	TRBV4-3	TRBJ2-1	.	CASSQEIRYSSYNEQFF	TGCGCCAGCAGCCAAGAGATTAGGTACAGCTCCTACAATGAGCAGTTCTTC
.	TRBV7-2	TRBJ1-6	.	CASSLSQGHLSPLHF	TGTGCCAGCAGCTTATCACAGGGCCATCTATCACCCCTCCACTTT
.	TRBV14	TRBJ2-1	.	CASSQDRYNEQFF	TGTGCCAGCAGCCAGGATCGATACAATGAGCAGTTCTTC
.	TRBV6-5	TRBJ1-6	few	CASTSGRLNSPLHF	TGTGCCAGCACATCGGGACGTTTGAATTCACCCCTCCACTTT
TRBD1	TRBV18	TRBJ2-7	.	CASSPGITFRDRTYEQYF	TGTGCCAGCTCACCCGGGATTACGTTCCGGGACAGAACCTACGAGCAGTACTTC
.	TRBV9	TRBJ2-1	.	CASSVGGGYNEQFF	TGTGCCAGCAGCGTAGGTGGCGGCTACAATGAGCAGTTCTTC
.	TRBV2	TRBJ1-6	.	CARGPGQNNSPLHF	TGTGCCAGAGGACCCGGACAGAATAATTCACCCCTCCACTTT
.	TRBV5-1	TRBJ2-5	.	CASSLDRDETQYF	TGCGCCAGCAGCTTGGACAGGGATGAGACCCAGTACTTC
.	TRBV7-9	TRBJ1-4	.	CASSSPLNEKLFF	TGTGCCAGCAGCTCCCCTTTAAATGAAAAACTGTTTTTT
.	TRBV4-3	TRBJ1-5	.	CASSQEWVGGQPQHF	TGCGCCAGCAGCCAAGAATGGGTTGGCGGACAGCCCCAGCATTTT
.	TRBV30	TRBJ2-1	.	CAWTPQGLMGHEQFF	TGTGCCTGGACCCCCCAGGGGTTAATGGGCCATGAGCAGTTCTTC
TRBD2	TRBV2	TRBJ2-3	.	CASSSDSGNDTQYF	TGTGCCAGCAGTAGTGATAGCGGGAACGATACGCAGTATTTT
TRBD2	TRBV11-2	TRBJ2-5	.	CASSRTSGSGETQYF	TGTGCCAGCAGCAGGACTAGCGGGAGTGGAGAGACCCAGTACTTC
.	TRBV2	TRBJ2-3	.	CASSGRGSTSTDTQYF	TGTGCCAGCAGTGGTCGGGGAAGCACTAGCACAGATACGCAGTATTTT
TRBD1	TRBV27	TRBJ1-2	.	CASSLGQGLGYTF	TGTGCCAGCAGTTTGGGACAGGGTCTGGGCTACACCTTC
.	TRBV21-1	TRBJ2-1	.	CASSSNRDRADNEQFF	TGTGCCAGCAGCTCCAACCGGGACAGGGCCGACAATGAGCAGTTCTTC
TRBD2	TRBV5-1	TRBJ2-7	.	CASSLAGTSVYEQYF	TGCGCCAGCAGCTTGGCGGGGACTAGCGTCTACGAGCAGTACTTC
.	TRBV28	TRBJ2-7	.	CASSSWLGYEQYF	TGTGCCAGCAGTTCATGGCTAGGCTACGAGCAGTACTTC
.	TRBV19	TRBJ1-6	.	CASIEDRTYNSPLHF	TGTGCCAGTATCGAGGACAGAACCTATAATTCACCCCTCCACTTT
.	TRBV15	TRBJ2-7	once	CATSRSQGNNEQYF	TGTGCCACCAGCAGGTCTCAGGGGAACAACGAGCAGTACTTC
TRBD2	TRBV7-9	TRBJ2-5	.	CASSLGLAGQETQYF	TGTGCCAGCAGCTTAGGACTAGCGGGACAAGAGACCCAGTACTTC
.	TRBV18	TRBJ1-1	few	CASSPTANTEAFF	TGTGCCAGCTCACCCACAGCGAACACTGAAGCTTTCTTT
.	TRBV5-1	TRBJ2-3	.	CASSSAPSTDTQYF	TGCGCCAGCAGCTCCGCCCCTAGCACAGATACGCAGTATTTT
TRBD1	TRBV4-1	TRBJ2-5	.	CASSQDEQGRTQYF	TGCGCCAGCAGCCAAGATGAACAGGGGAGGACCCAGTACTTC
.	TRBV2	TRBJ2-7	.	CASRMEGTPNTEQYF	TGTGCCAGCAGGATGGAAGGGACACCTAACACCGAGCAGTACTTC
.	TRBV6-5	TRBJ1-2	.	CASRERTRGYTF	TGTGCCAGCAGGGAGAGGACTAGGGGCTACACCTTC
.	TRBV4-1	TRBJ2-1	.	CASSQSSDEQFF	TGCGCCAGCAGCCAGAGTAGCGATGAGCAGTTCTTC
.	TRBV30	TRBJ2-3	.	CAWSTTSSTASTDTQYF	TGTGCCTGGAGTACGACTAGTTCCACCGCTAGCACAGATACGCAGTATTTT
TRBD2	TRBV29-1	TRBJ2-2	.	CTQSFGGGTGELFF	TGCACCCAATCCTTTGGGGGAGGGACCGGGGAGCTGTTTTTT
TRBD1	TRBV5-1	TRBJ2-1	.	CASSLDRGLEQFF	TGCGCCAGCAGCTTGGACAGGGGTCTTGAGCAGTTCTTC
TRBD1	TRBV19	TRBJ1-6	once	CASSTGTGNSPLHF	TGTGCCAGTAGTACCGGGACAGGTAATTCACCCCTCCACTTT